These 28 T cell receptor beta chains share one sample of origin, sequenced in a study of CD8+CD57+ T cells in acquired aplastic anemia. Patients sequenced had flow cytometry evidence of CD8+CD57+ cell expansion. Template material for TCR beta VDJ and CDR3 profiling consisted of genomic DNA. One entry per CDR3 protein, called by TCRdb with MiXCR from the reads. Here the sample spans around 210,000 distinct CDR3 sequences, approximately 60% being singletons. The sequenced sample was sorted CD4+, CD8+, or CD8+CD57+ T cells (not recorded which) from PBMCs. The receptors come from a human donor with aplastic anemia.

The chain joins TRBV10-3 to TRBJ2-6, with a possible D match to TRBD1 (6 bases). V was shortened by 4 bases and J by 0 bases, with 13 bases between the two germline ends. Germline assignment: CDR1 ENHRY and CDR2 SYGVKD. This CDR3 has 17 residues. This chain's CDR3 is CAISARTESSGANVLTF. CDR3 sequence (DNA): TGTGCCATCAGTGCCAGGACAGAGAGCTCTGGGGCCAACGTCCTGACTTTC.

The chain uses TRBV7-3 and TRBJ2-1; 12 bases are a match to TRBD2. Germline V CDR1 and CDR2: SGHTA, FQGTGA. The CDR3 has 16 residues. V was clipped by 5 bases and J by 5 bases; unmatched bases: 7. The CDR3 here is CASSRLAGALDNEQFF. As DNA, the CDR3 is TGTGCCAGCAGCCGACTAGCGGGAGCGTTAGACAATGAGCAGTTCTTC.

The table lists this clonotype with many counts. The rearrangement links TRBV18 to TRBJ2-7; a weak D match, TRBD1 (6 bases). The CDR3 consists of 13 residues. The germline V gene encodes CDR1 KGHSH and CDR2 LQKENI. Trimming took off 8 bases at V and 2 bases at J, with 13 bases between the two ends. The CDR3 region has the DNA TGTGCCAGCGCCGTTGGACAGACCTACGAGCAGTACTTC. Translating gives CASAVGQTYEQYF.

The CDR3 here is CSAPVLAGLETQYF. As DNA, the CDR3 is TGCAGTGCCCCAGTTCTAGCGGGGCTCGAGACCCAGTACTTC. V is TRBV20-1 and J is TRBJ2-5; 9 bases are shared with TRBD2. There are 14 residues in the CDR3. CDR1 DFQATT and CDR2 SNEGSKA come from the germline V gene (reference sequence). V lost 6 bases to trimming and J lost 5 bases; unmatched junction nucleotides: 10.

The chain has TRBV10-3 and TRBJ2-2, with 8 nucleotides matching TRBD2. V lost 5 bases and J lost 7; bases outside the gene matches: 6. The CDR3 totals 14 residues. Looked up from germline, CDR1 is ENHRY and CDR2 is SYGVKD. CDR3 loop: CAISRTGGVGELFF. DNA of the CDR3: TGTGCCATCAGTCGAACGGGGGGGGTCGGGGAGCTGTTTTTT.

V is TRBV10-3 and J is TRBJ1-5, with D tentatively TRBD1 (6 bases). The CDR3 consists of 14 residues. V lost 11 bases to trimming and J lost 6 bases, with 20 bases between them. Germline CDR1 ENHRY, CDR2 SYGVKD. This chain's CDR3 is CAWSEGGWGQPQHF. The CDR3 nucleotides are TGTGCCTGGAGCGAGGGGGGCTGGGGTCAGCCCCAGCATTTT.

The chain uses TRBV24-1 and TRBJ2-3; 14 bases map to TRBD2. The ends lost 5 bases at V and 6 bases at J; junction bases unmatched: 6. The CDR3 spans 16 residues. Germline assignment: CDR1 KGHDR and CDR2 SFDVKD. In nucleotides, the CDR3 is TGTGCCACCAGTGGACAGACTAGCGGGGGGGCCGATACGCAGTATTTT. Its translation is CATSGQTSGGADTQYF.

The genes are TRBV7-6 and TRBJ2-7; a weak D match, TRBD1 (6 bases). CDR1 and CDR2 (germline): SGHVS, FNYEAQ. This CDR3 has 14 residues. Trimming left V 5 bases short and J 0 bases short, with 11 bases between. As DNA, the CDR3 is TGTGCCAGCAGCGCAGGGGCCAACTCCTACGAGCAGTACTTC. Protein sequence: CASSAGANSYEQYF.

The chain carries TRBV6-5 and TRBJ2-6, with 7 positions matching TRBD2. J lost 4 bases, V lost 2 bases, and 14 bases had no gene match. CDR3 length equals 19 residues. CDR1 and CDR2 (germline): MNHEY, SVGAGI. The CDR3 sequence is CASSYLPGWGSGGANVLTF. DNA for the CDR3: TGTGCCAGCAGTTACCTTCCCGGATGGGGTAGCGGGGGGGCCAACGTCCTGACTTTC.

The rearrangement joins TRBV19 to TRBJ2-2, with 7 bases aligning to TRBD1. The CDR3 loop spans 13 amino acids. Germline CDR1 and CDR2: LNHDA and SQIVND (reference sequence). Unmatched junction bases numbered 7, after V lost 8 bases and J lost 7 bases. The CDR3 region has the DNA TGTGCCAGTGGAGACAGGGTGTACGGGGAGCTGTTTTTT. Its translation is CASGDRVYGELFF.

This sequence joins TRBV2 and TRBJ2-1, with 9 bases aligning to TRBD1. V shed 6 bases and J 2 bases; nucleotides not matched to a gene: 8. Germline lookup yields CDR1 SNHLY and CDR2 FYNNEI. The CDR3 is 16 amino acids. DNA for the CDR3: TGTGCCAGCAGCCAAGGGACAGGGCCACCCTACAATGAGCAGTTCTTC. This encodes CASSQGTGPPYNEQFF.

The CDR3 DNA is TGTGCCAGTAGTGCGGACAGTCAAGAGACCCAGTACTTC. Translation gives CASSADSQETQYF. The genes are TRBV19 and TRBJ2-5; tentative D call: TRBD1 (6 bases). Germline CDR1 LNHDA, CDR2 SQIVND (reference sequence). The CDR3 runs 13 residues. V was trimmed by 5 bases and J by 2 bases, leaving 9 bases between them. Looking up the rest from reference TRBV19 and TRBJ2-5 gives the full variable domain: DGGITQSPKYLFRKEGQNVTLSCEQNLNHDAMYWYRQDPGQGLRLIYYSQIVNDFQKGDIAEGYSVSREKKESFPLTVTSAQKNPTAFYLCASSADSQETQYFGPGTRLLVL.

At least ten counts were recorded for this clonotype. The gene calls are TRBV7-8 and TRBJ2-1; TRBD2 matches 7 bases. The CDR3 is made up of 16 amino acids. The V gene end was trimmed by 5 bases and the J gene end by 0 bases; junction bases not matched to a gene: 7. The germline V gene encodes CDR1 SGHVS and CDR2 FQNEAQ. CDR3 loop: CASSRSGARSYNEQFF. For the CDR3, the DNA is TGTGCCAGCAGCCGGAGCGGGGCCCGCTCCTACAATGAGCAGTTCTTC.

The chain combines TRBV7-9 with TRBJ2-1; no clear D gene. Germline V gene lookup returns CDR1 SEHNR and CDR2 FQNEAQ (reference sequence). V lost 3 bases and J 5 bases, leaving 5 bases between the germline ends. The CDR3 sequence is 12 residues long. The CDR3 DNA reads as TGTGCCAGCAGCTTCCCCGACAATGAGCAGTTCTTC. Amino acid sequence: CASSFPDNEQFF.

CDR3: CASSDLRVSAINEQFF. The DNA of the CDR3 is TGTGCCAGCAGTGACCTCAGGGTATCGGCGATCAATGAGCAGTTCTTC. This chain links TRBV2 with TRBJ2-1; the D gene is possibly TRBD1 (5 bases). CDR3 length: 16 residues. V dropped 3 bases and J dropped 6 bases, with 18 bases sitting between them. CDR1 is SNHLY, CDR2 FYNNEI, per germline.

V and J are TRBV9 and TRBJ2-7; the D is unclear. The CDR3 spans 13 residues. Deletions cut 4 bases from V and 4 bases from J, with 12 bases between. Germline loops: CDR1 SGDLS, CDR2 YYNGEE. Written as DNA, the CDR3 is TGTGCCAGCAGCACGACACCTGATTACGAGCAGTACTTC. It translates to CASSTTPDYEQYF.

Only a few counts were recorded for this clonotype. V and J are TRBV2 and TRBJ2-7; D possibly corresponds to TRBD1 (6 bases). This CDR3 region has 13 residues. The germline V gene has CDR1 SNHLY and CDR2 FYNNEI. Trimming shortened V by 8 bases and J by 5 bases, and 16 bases separated the two germline ends. The CDR3 spells CASFTKAGDEQYF. The CDR3 nucleotides are TGTGCCAGCTTTACCAAGGCAGGGGACGAGCAGTACTTC.

V and J are TRBV2 and TRBJ1-1, with 9 bases fitting TRBD1. Germline V gene data show CDR1 as SNHLY and CDR2 as FYNNEI. V gave up 2 bases and J gave up 11 bases; unmatched junction bases: 6. The CDR3 loop spans 13 amino acids. The CDR3 coding sequence is TGTGCCAGCAGTGAATCGCCAGACAGGGGGGCTTTCTTT. Translated: CASSESPDRGAFF.

This clonotype was seen a handful of times. The chain employs TRBV10-3 and TRBJ2-7; no clear D gene. Deletions cut 3 bases from V and 6 bases from J, with 15 bases between. Per the germline V gene, CDR1 is ENHRY and CDR2 is SYGVKD. This CDR3 is 14 amino acids long. The CDR3 protein is CAISDRQAAGEQYF. CDR3 sequence (DNA): TGTGCCATCAGTGACCGGCAGGCGGCTGGCGAGCAGTACTTC.

V usage is TRBV29-1 and J usage is TRBJ1-1, with TRBD1 identical over 7 bases. V lost 4 bases, J lost 2 bases, and 7 bases stayed unmatched. Germline V lookup: CDR1 SQVTM, CDR2 ANQGSEA. The CDR3 totals 14 residues. The CDR3 reads CSVAPTGTNTEAFF. CDR3 DNA sequence: TGCAGCGTTGCCCCGACAGGGACAAACACTGAAGCTTTCTTT.

The V call is TRBV7-9, the J call TRBJ2-2; a weak D match, TRBD2 (6 bases). The ends were cut back, 1 base at V and 2 bases at J, with 14 bases in the middle. Germline CDR1 and CDR2: SEHNR and FQNEAQ (reference sequence). The CDR3 has 17 amino acids. CDR3 amino acids: CASSLGSGGINTGELFF. CDR3 DNA: TGTGCCAGCAGCTTAGGGTCTGGCGGGATCAACACCGGGGAGCTGTTTTTT.

V usage is TRBV13 and J usage is TRBJ1-6; 7 nucleotides line up with TRBD1. With V trimmed by 8 bases and J by 9 bases, 13 bases remained unmatched. This CDR3 spans 15 amino acids. Germline V gene lookup returns CDR1 PRHDT and CDR2 FYEKMQ (reference sequence). CDR3 sequence (DNA): TGTGCCAGCTCGACGGGCACAGGGGAGGGTTCACCCCTCCACTTT. It translates to CASSTGTGEGSPLHF. Full variable domain (missing parts from reference TRBV13 and TRBJ1-6): AAGVIQSPRHLIKEKRETATLKCYPIPRHDTVYWYQQGPGQDPQFLISFYEKMQSDKGSIPDRFSAQQFSDYHSELNMSSLELGDSALYFCASSTGTGEGSPLHFGNGTRLTVT.

This rearrangement joins TRBV6-2 or TRBV6-3 to TRBJ2-7; a weak D match, TRBD1 (5 bases). This CDR3 spans 12 amino acids. V was clipped by 6 bases and J by 3 bases, with 9 bases between them. Germline assignment: CDR1 MNHEY and CDR2 SVGEGT. CDR3: CASRTGRYEQYF. The CDR3 DNA is TGTGCCAGCAGAACAGGACGCTACGAGCAGTACTTC.

The chain carries TRBV7-2 and TRBJ2-1, with a possible D match to TRBD1 (6 bases). The V and J ends lost 1 base and 7 bases respectively, with 14 bases between them. The V gene's germline CDR1 is SGHTA and CDR2 FQGNSA. CDR3 size: 15 residues. For the CDR3, the DNA is TGTGCCAGCAGCTTAGTTCCGGGACAAACAAATGAGCAGTTCTTC. As protein: CASSLVPGQTNEQFF.

The gene calls are TRBV20-1 and TRBJ2-7; 8 bases align to TRBD2. The trim removed 3 bases at V and 2 bases at J, leaving 6 bases unmatched. The length of the CDR3 is 14 residues. Looked up from germline, CDR1 is DFQATT and CDR2 is SNEGSKA (reference sequence). CDR3 in amino acids: CSASGKREPYEQYF. In DNA, the CDR3 is TGCAGTGCTAGTGGGAAGCGGGAGCCCTACGAGCAGTACTTC.

V gene TRBV2 combines with J gene TRBJ2-3; 10 positions agree with TRBD1. CDR3 length equals 15 residues. CDR1 and CDR2 (germline): SNHLY, FYNNEI. Trimming cost V 5 bases and J 3 bases; bases outside gene matches: 5. CDR3 loop: CASSSTGGSTDTQYF. Written as DNA, the CDR3 is TGTGCCAGCAGTTCGACAGGGGGCTCTACAGATACGCAGTATTTT.

The chain joins TRBV5-1 to TRBJ2-1; 10 nucleotides align to TRBD2. V gave up 0 bases and J gave up 7 bases; unmatched junction bases: 4. Germline values: CDR1 SGHRS, CDR2 YFSETQ. This CDR3 is built from 15 residues. CDR3 in DNA: TGCGCCAGCAGCTTGGCTAGCGGGAGTTTTAATGAGCAGTTCTTC. Residues: CASSLASGSFNEQFF.

This chain joins TRBV12-3 or TRBV12-4 and TRBJ2-7, with TRBD1 identical over 10 bases. The ends lost 7 bases at V and 5 bases at J; junction bases unmatched: 11. This CDR3 region has 15 residues. The CDR3 sequence: CASNSRRDRGHEQYF. DNA for the CDR3: TGTGCCAGCAATTCCCGCCGGGACAGGGGCCACGAGCAGTACTTC.